This is a list of T cell receptor beta chains from one sample in a study of CD8+CD57+ T cells in acquired aplastic anemia. TCRdb called the reads again in MiXCR, with one record for every CDR3 protein. The sample yields under 200,000 distinct CDR3 sequences, 48% seen once. Sequencing was done on a sample of sorted CD4+, CD8+, or CD8+CD57+ T cells (not recorded which) from PBMCs. Receptors were obtained from a human donor with aplastic anemia. Both conserved end residues are part of each CDR3. Each record gives: V gene, D gene, J gene, CDR3 length, clone size, CDR3 protein, CDR3 DNA. The D gene is left open where the match is weak. Not all rows give a size; the values are once, few, many and, for expanded clones, a class.

TRBV6-2/TRBV6-3	TRBD1	TRBJ1-4	17	.	CASGYGTSQGAFEKLFF	TGTGCCAGCGGTTACGGGACTTCACAGGGGGCTTTTGAAAAACTGTTTTTT
TRBV15	.	TRBJ2-6	17	.	CATSRVGAGSGANVLTF	TGTGCCACCAGCAGAGTTGGAGCAGGGAGTGGGGCCAACGTCCTGACTTTC
TRBV11-1	.	TRBJ1-5	17	.	CASSQEVGAYSNQPQHF	TGTGCCAGCAGCCAGGAAGTGGGGGCTTATAGCAATCAGCCCCAGCATTTT
TRBV6-4	.	TRBJ2-2	18	few	CASSDPWAEDVNTGELFF	TGTGCCAGCAGTGACCCTTGGGCTGAGGACGTGAACACCGGGGAGCTGTTTTTT
TRBV24-1	TRBD2	TRBJ2-3	16	.	CATSSSSGMGTDTQYF	TGTGCCACCAGTAGTTCTAGCGGGATGGGAACAGATACGCAGTATTTT
TRBV27	.	TRBJ2-7	16	.	CASSPEPASVSYEQYF	TGTGCCAGCAGTCCCGAGCCAGCAAGCGTCTCCTACGAGCAGTACTTC
TRBV2	TRBD2	TRBJ2-3	15	once	CASSEPSGITDTQYF	TGTGCCAGCAGTGAACCTAGCGGAATCACGGATACGCAGTATTTT
TRBV6-1	.	TRBJ2-7	11	many	CATFKDYEQYF	TGTGCCACCTTCAAAGACTACGAGCAGTACTTC
TRBV24-1	.	TRBJ2-3	16	few	CATSDSGGSVSDTQYF	TGTGCCACCAGTGACTCGGGTGGGAGTGTCTCAGATACGCAGTATTTT
TRBV9	TRBD1	TRBJ1-1	16	few	CASSARDRGPGTEAFF	TGTGCCAGCAGCGCCCGGGACAGGGGGCCGGGCACTGAAGCTTTCTTT
TRBV11-2	.	TRBJ2-5	15	many	CASSLGVPSQETQYF	TGTGCCAGCAGCCTAGGAGTACCAAGTCAAGAGACCCAGTACTTC
TRBV13	TRBD2	TRBJ2-1	15	many	CASSSAGREYNEQFF	TGTGCCAGCAGCTCTGCCGGGAGGGAATACAATGAGCAGTTCTTC
TRBV29-1	.	TRBJ2-1	12	.	CSVGREYNEQFF	TGCAGCGTTGGCCGGGAGTACAATGAGCAGTTCTTC
TRBV19	.	TRBJ2-7	14	many	CASSHGGRDYEQYF	TGTGCCAGTAGCCATGGGGGACGGGACTACGAGCAGTACTTC
TRBV4-2	.	TRBJ1-5	16	many	CASSRTGFALNQPQHF	TGTGCCAGCAGCCGAACAGGTTTTGCGCTTAATCAGCCCCAGCATTTT
TRBV19	TRBD1	TRBJ2-7	14	.	CASRKTGLGYEQYF	TGTGCCAGTAGGAAGACAGGGTTGGGGTACGAGCAGTACTTC
TRBV2	.	TRBJ1-1	13	many	CASSYAASGPAFF	TGTGCCAGCAGTTACGCCGCTTCCGGACCAGCTTTCTTT
TRBV29-1	TRBD2	TRBJ2-1	15	.	CSIRGTSGNGDEQFF	TGCAGCATCCGAGGGACTAGCGGGAATGGGGATGAGCAGTTCTTC
TRBV4-3	.	TRBJ2-1	14	few	CASSPDWRGNERFF	TGCGCCAGCAGCCCGGACTGGAGGGGCAATGAGCGGTTCTTC
TRBV29-1	.	TRBJ2-5	14	.	CSVDGWAVGETQYF	TGCAGCGTTGACGGCTGGGCTGTGGGGGAGACCCAGTACTTC
TRBV4-1	TRBD2	TRBJ2-7	14	many	CASSHSGNSYEQYF	TGCGCCAGCAGCCACAGCGGGAACTCCTACGAGCAGTACTTC
TRBV2	TRBD1	TRBJ2-3	14	.	CASSTGGVTDTQYF	TGTGCCAGCAGCACAGGGGGCGTCACAGATACGCAGTATTTT
TRBV20-1	.	TRBJ1-2	13	.	CSARDDTHYGYTF	TGCAGTGCTAGGGATGACACCCACTATGGCTACACCTTC
TRBV20-1	TRBD1	TRBJ2-7	12	.	CSARRTGVEQYF	TGCAGTGCTAGGAGGACAGGGGTGGAGCAGTACTTC
TRBV7-9	.	TRBJ2-7	14	.	CASSLSGGAYEQYF	TGTGCCAGCAGCTTATCAGGGGGGGCATACGAGCAGTACTTC
TRBV28	.	TRBJ2-7	16	few	CASSWSTGHGSYEQYF	TGTGCCAGCAGTTGGTCCACCGGTCATGGGTCCTACGAGCAGTACTTC
TRBV25-1	.	TRBJ2-1	13	many	CASSDDTVLGQFF	TGTGCCAGCAGTGATGATACGGTACTTGGGCAGTTCTTC
TRBV15	TRBD1	TRBJ1-2	15	many	CATSRTGGASDGYTF	TGTGCCACCAGCAGAACAGGGGGCGCGAGTGATGGCTACACCTTC
TRBV28	.	TRBJ1-2	15	few	CASSFGQPLESGYTF	TGTGCCAGCAGTTTCGGACAGCCTCTGGAGTCTGGCTACACCTTC
TRBV13	.	TRBJ1-2	14	many	CASSSWTWDYGYTF	TGTGCCAGCAGCTCCTGGACCTGGGACTATGGCTACACCTTC
TRBV19	.	TRBJ1-2	13	many	CASSAELNYGYTF	TGTGCCAGTAGTGCCGAACTTAACTATGGCTACACCTTC
TRBV15	TRBD2	TRBJ2-7	19	many	CATSRDESSGRPQEHEQYF	TGTGCCACCAGCAGAGATGAGTCTAGCGGGAGGCCCCAGGAGCACGAGCAGTACTTC
TRBV19	.	TRBJ2-5	16	.	CASSTRGWARQETQYF	TGTGCCAGTAGTACCCGAGGGTGGGCTCGCCAAGAGACCCAGTACTTC
TRBV20-1	TRBD2	TRBJ2-7	15	few	CSAISGTSVSYEQYF	TGCAGTGCTATTTCTGGGACTAGCGTCTCCTACGAGCAGTACTTC
TRBV10-3	TRBD1	TRBJ1-5	14	.	CAISETGVGQPQHF	TGTGCCATCAGTGAAACAGGGGTCGGACAGCCCCAGCATTTT
TRBV2	TRBD2	TRBJ2-2	14	few	CASSASSGIGELFF	TGTGCCAGCAGTGCGTCTAGCGGGATCGGGGAGCTGTTTTTT
TRBV6-1	.	TRBJ1-1	13	many	CASSDEGYSEAFF	TGTGCCAGCAGTGATGAGGGATATAGTGAAGCTTTCTTT
TRBV4-1	.	TRBJ1-2	16	few	CASSQDFRGAGGGYTF	TGCGCCAGCAGCCAAGATTTTAGGGGGGCCGGAGGAGGCTACACCTTC
TRBV10-3	TRBD1	TRBJ1-1	16	few	CAISDPGQGGNTEAFF	TGTGCCATCAGTGATCCGGGACAGGGAGGAAACACTGAAGCTTTCTTT
TRBV6-1	TRBD1	TRBJ1-2	14	.	CASRMTGTGNGYTF	TGTGCCAGCAGAATGACCGGGACAGGGAACGGCTACACCTTC
TRBV7-6	.	TRBJ2-5	16	.	CASSTRGMQRWETQYF	TGTGCCAGCAGCACTCGAGGGATGCAACGATGGGAGACCCAGTACTTC
TRBV11-1	TRBD2	TRBJ2-7	16	.	CASSLGTSGSRYEQYF	TGTGCCAGCAGCTTAGGGACTAGCGGGAGTAGGTACGAGCAGTACTTC
TRBV24-1	.	TRBJ2-1	16	.	CATSVRRVSSYNEQFF	TGTGCCACCAGTGTCCGCAGGGTATCTTCCTACAATGAGCAGTTCTTC
TRBV9	.	TRBJ1-2	13	.	CACSVTGWQGYTF	TGTGCCTGCAGCGTAACAGGGTGGCAAGGCTACACCTTC
TRBV7-9	.	TRBJ2-7	14	.	CASSLEGRAREQYF	TGTGCCAGCAGCTTAGAGGGTCGAGCGCGGGAGCAGTACTTC
TRBV12-5	.	TRBJ2-3	14	.	CASADFSSTDTQYF	TGTGCTAGTGCCGACTTTTCTAGCACAGATACGCAGTATTTT
TRBV19	.	TRBJ1-5	15	.	CASSIMFGSDQPQHF	TGTGCCAGTAGTATTATGTTCGGCTCGGACCAGCCCCAGCATTTT
TRBV30	TRBD1	TRBJ2-3	16	.	CAWEAPTGGRTDTQYF	TGTGCCTGGGAGGCCCCCACAGGGGGCAGGACAGATACGCAGTATTTT
TRBV19	.	TRBJ2-4	12	many	CASSSRWDIQYF	TGTGCCAGTAGTAGCAGGTGGGACATTCAGTACTTC
TRBV19	.	TRBJ2-5	15	.	CASSARSGQQETQYF	TGTGCCAGTAGTGCCCGGTCGGGACAACAAGAGACCCAGTACTTC
TRBV5-6	TRBD2	TRBJ2-5	12	many	CASPPGGETQYF	TGTGCCAGCCCCCCCGGGGGGGAGACCCAGTACTTC
TRBV10-3	.	TRBJ2-7	13	medium-sized	CAISARDGYEQYF	TGTGCCATCAGTGCGAGGGACGGCTACGAGCAGTACTTC
TRBV9	.	TRBJ1-2	11	.	CASSVGRRVTF	TGTGCCAGCAGCGTAGGTCGACGGGTCACCTTC
TRBV13	.	TRBJ2-2	14	.	CANRRAGQTGELFF	TGTGCCAACCGGAGGGCAGGGCAAACCGGGGAGCTGTTTTTT
TRBV20-1	.	TRBJ1-3	11	many	CSARAGNTIYF	TGCAGTGCTAGGGCCGGAAACACCATATATTTT
TRBV12-3/TRBV12-4	.	TRBJ1-4	15	many	CASSLHREWGEKLFF	TGTGCCAGCAGTCTCCACAGGGAATGGGGTGAAAAACTGTTTTTT
TRBV20-1	.	TRBJ1-2	17	.	CGARDPANQLPLYGYTF	TGCGGTGCTAGAGATCCGGCCAACCAATTGCCCCTCTATGGCTACACCTTC